This T cell receptor beta chain originates from a study of molecular identifiers for immune sequencing clone quantification. Study results and caveats: For effector cells, clones above 20 RNA copies held over 98% of molecules; for naive cells, under 1%.

The CDR3 spans 16 residues. From germline, CDR1 is SSHAT and CDR2 FNYEAQ (reference sequence). Methods described previously, with TCR primers listed, were used for bulk TCR libraries. TCRdb called the PCR reads again in MiXCR, with one record for every CDR3 protein. The table lists about 300,000 distinct CDR3 sequences, about a fifth of them singletons. CD8+CD4-CCR7+CD45RA+ cells were sorted as naive CD8 T cells. The sample holds one count of this clonotype. No antigen is known for it. A read error may explain this, as a much larger clone is one base away. The J gene is TRBJ2-5, the V gene TRBV7-7, with 11 bases lining up with TRBD2. Sequencing was carried out using naive CD8+ T cells from blood, with Jurkat cell RNA spiked in. The sample's subset: FACS-sorted CD8+CD4-CCR7+CD45RA+ naive T cells. This TCR derives from a human donor in good health. Some libraries in this study had Jurkat cell RNA spiked in. CDR3 sequence reads: CASSFGTSGPQEAQYF. The CDR3 region has the DNA TGTGCTAGCAGCTTCGGGACTAGCGGTCCTCAAGAGGCCCAGTACTTC.